What follows is one T cell receptor beta chain and its context. This sample was included in a study of blood T cell repertoires in COVID-19. The V segment lost 0 bases and the J segment 6 bases; nucleotides outside the gene matches: 6. This CDR3 contains 16 residues. The V gene's germline CDR1 is SGHRS and CDR2 YFSETQ. Authors' analysis steps: Researchers report that nucleated cell counts were estimated from reference gene primer amplification. Assay used: immunoSEQ multiplex PCR; TCRdb lists only in-frame clones, some missing. For V, J and clone size, that table is used; D and trimming come from the DNA. The data show around 74,000 clones, with roughly 90% seen just once and about 16% held by the top ten.

The sequenced sample was peripheral blood. This clonotype was sampled from a woman older than 75 with active or convalescent COVID-19. The chain employs TRBV5-1 and TRBJ1-6, with 7 bases aligning to TRBD1. CDR3 residues: CASSLVAGQPNSPLHF. The CDR3 DNA is TGCGCCAGCAGCTTGGTTGCGGGACAGCCTAATTCACCCCTCCACTTT.